The source of this T cell receptor beta chain is a study of T cell clonotyping in hematopoietic cell transplantation. Study at large: Cytoreduction preceded collection of pretransplant recipient samples.

Study outcomes and limitations: Broader posttransplant TCR repertoire diversity was predicted by graft donor and pretransplant recipient Inverse Simpson Index values. Recipient TCR diversity dropped after transplant; expanded clonotypes rose from day 30 to 180. Without cell sorting, CD4 versus CD8 contributions remain unresolved.

Concerning this clone itself: As yet, its antigen is unknown.

Time point here: recipient sample about 28 days before transplant, after cytoreduction. Looked up from germline, CDR1 is SNHLY and CDR2 is FYNNEI. Unmatched junction bases numbered 10, after V lost 9 bases and J lost 5 bases. The CDR3 has 13 amino acids. Libraries were prepared by immunoSEQ multiplex PCR; TCRdb keeps only in-frame clonotypes and omits some of them. This sample yields approximately 44,000 clones, of which approximately 78% are seen a single time; roughly 4.8% belongs to the top ten. The source of this sequence is a man in his fifties or sixties with myelodysplastic syndrome. Some clones in this sample may be carry-over from other donors' samples. Specimen: peripheral blood mononuclear cells, collected before stem cell transplant. V is TRBV2 and J is TRBJ2-7; 7 bases agree with TRBD1. The CDR3 region has the DNA TGTGCCAGAAGCAGTACAGGGGCCCACGAGCAGTACTTC. Translation gives CARSSTGAHEQYF.